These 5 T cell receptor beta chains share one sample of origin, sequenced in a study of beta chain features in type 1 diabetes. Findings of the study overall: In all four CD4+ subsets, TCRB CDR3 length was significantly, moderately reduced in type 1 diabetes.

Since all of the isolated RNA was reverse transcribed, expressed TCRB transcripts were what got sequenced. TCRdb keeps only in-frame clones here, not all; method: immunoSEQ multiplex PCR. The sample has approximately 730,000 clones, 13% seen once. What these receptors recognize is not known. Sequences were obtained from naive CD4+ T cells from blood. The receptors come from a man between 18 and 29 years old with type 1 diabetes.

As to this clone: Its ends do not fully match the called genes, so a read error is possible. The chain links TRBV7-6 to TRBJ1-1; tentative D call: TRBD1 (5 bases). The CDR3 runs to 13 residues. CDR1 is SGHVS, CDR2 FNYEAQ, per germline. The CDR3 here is CASSLSQADHGVF. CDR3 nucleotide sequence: TGTGCCAGCAGCTTATCACAGGCTGATCACGGAGTATTT.

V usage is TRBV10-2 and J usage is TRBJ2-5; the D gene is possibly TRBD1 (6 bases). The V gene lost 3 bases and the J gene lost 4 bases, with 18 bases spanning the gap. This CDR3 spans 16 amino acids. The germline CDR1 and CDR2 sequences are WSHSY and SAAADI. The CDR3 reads CASSDPQGSSIETQYF. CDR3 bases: TGCGCCAGCAGTGACCCACAGGGTAGTAGTATAGAGACCCAGTACTTC.

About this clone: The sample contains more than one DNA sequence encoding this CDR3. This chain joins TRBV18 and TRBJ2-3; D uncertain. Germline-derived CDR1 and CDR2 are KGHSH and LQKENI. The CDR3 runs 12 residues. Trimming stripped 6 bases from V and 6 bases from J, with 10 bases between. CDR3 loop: CASSPPGDTQYF. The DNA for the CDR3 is TGTGCCAGCTCCCCCCCCGGGGATACGCAGTATTTT.

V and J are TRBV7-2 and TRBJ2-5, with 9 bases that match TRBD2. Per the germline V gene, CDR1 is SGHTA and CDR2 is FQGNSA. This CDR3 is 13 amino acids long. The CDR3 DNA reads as TGTGCTTCCCAGGTAGCGGGGGTAGAGACCCAGTACTTC. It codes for CASQVAGVETQYF.

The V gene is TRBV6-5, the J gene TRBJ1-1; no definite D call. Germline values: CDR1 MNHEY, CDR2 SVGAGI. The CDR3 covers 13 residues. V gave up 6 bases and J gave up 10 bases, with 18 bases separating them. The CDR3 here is CASRLPGLSVAFF. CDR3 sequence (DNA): TGTGCCAGCAGGTTACCGGGGTTATCGGTAGCTTTCTTT.